One TCR beta chain is described in this entry. The antigen is unknown. Clones were sequenced by immunoSEQ multiplex PCR, and TCRdb holds only the in-frame ones, with some missing. Altogether 200,000 or so clones are present, roughly 91% being singletons, with the ten largest covering roughly 0.99%. The record originates from a study of T cell responses to AZD1222 COVID-19 vaccine. Findings of the study overall: Rises in breadth and depth of Spike-specific TCRs came after two AZD1222 doses. It should be noted that donors were predominantly white British and more often female, and clonal diversity was possibly underestimated. Nearly half of spike-specific TCRs reportedly go after variant regions that carry no mutations.

CDR1 and CDR2 from the germline V gene are LGHDT and YNNKEL (reference sequence). The CDR3 contains 16 residues. The J segment lost 3 bases and the V segment lost 4 bases, leaving 5 bases of the junction unmatched. The chain is built from TRBV3-1 (or the pseudogene TRBV3-2) and TRBJ2-7, with 14 bases aligning to TRBD2. This TCR was recovered from an adult in good health. Specimen: peripheral blood, collected on day 0 of AZD1222 vaccination. The CDR3 DNA reads TGTGCCAGCAGCCCAAAAGGGACTAGCGGGGGCTACGAGCAGTACTTC. This translates into CASSPKGTSGGYEQYF.